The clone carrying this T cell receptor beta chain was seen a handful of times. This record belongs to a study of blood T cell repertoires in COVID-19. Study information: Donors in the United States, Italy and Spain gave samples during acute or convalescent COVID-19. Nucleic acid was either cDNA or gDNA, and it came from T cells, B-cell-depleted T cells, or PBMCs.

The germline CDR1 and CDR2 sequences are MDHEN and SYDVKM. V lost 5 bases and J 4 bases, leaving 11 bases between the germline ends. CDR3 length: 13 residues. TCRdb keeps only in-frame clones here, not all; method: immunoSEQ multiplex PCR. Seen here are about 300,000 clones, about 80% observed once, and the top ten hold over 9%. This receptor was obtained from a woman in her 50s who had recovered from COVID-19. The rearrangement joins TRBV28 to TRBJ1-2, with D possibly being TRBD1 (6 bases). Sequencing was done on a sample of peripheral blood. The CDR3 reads CASSGTTLYGYTF. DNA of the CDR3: TGTGCCAGCAGTGGGACAACCCTCTATGGCTACACCTTC.